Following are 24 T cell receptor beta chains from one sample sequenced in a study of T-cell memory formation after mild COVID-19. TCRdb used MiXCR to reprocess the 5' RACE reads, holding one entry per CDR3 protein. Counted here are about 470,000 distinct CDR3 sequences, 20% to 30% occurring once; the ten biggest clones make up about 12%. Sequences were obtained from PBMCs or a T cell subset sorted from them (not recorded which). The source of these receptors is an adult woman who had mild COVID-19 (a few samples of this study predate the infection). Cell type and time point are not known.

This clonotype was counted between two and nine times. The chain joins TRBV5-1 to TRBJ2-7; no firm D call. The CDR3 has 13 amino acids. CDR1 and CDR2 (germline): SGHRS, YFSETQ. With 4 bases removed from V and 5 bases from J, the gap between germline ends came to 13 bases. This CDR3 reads CASSAPPLHEQYF. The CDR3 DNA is TGCGCCAGCAGCGCCCCCCCGCTGCACGAGCAGTACTTC.

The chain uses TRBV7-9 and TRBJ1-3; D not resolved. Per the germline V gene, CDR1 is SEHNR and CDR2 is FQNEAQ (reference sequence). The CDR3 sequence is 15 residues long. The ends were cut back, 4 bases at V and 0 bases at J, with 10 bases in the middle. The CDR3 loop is CASSSRQDSGNTIYF. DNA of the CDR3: TGTGCCAGCAGCTCCCGACAAGACTCTGGAAACACCATATATTTT.

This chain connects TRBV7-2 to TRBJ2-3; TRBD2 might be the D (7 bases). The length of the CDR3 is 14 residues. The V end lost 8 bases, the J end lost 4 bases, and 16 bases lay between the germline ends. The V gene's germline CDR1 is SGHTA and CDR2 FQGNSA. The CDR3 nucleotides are TGTGCCAGCTCGAGGGGGGGCCCGGCAGATACGCAGTATTTT. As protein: CASSRGGPADTQYF.

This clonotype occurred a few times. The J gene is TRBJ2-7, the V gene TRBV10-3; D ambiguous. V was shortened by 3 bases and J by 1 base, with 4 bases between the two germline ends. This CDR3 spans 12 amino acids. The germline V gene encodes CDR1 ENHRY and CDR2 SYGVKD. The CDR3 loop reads CAISEQSYEQYF. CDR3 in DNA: TGTGCCATCAGTGAACAGTCCTACGAGCAGTACTTC.

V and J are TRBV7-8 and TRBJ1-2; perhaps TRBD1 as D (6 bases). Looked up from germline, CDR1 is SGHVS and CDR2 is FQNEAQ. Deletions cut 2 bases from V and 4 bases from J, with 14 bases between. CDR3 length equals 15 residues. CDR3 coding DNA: TGTGCCAGCAGCTTACCCGGACAGCATTTCTATGGCTACACCTTC. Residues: CASSLPGQHFYGYTF.

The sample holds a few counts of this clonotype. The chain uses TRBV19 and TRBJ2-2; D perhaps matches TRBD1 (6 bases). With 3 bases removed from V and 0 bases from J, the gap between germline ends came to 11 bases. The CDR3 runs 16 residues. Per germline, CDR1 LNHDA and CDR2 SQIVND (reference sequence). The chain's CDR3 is CASSMNRVPNTGELFF. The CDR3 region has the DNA TGTGCCAGTAGTATGAACAGGGTTCCGAACACCGGGGAGCTGTTTTTT.

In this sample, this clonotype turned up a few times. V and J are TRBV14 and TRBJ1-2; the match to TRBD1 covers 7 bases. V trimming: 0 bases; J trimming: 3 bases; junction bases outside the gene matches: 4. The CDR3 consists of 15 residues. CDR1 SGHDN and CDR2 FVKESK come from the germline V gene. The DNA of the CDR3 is TGTGCCAGCAGCCAAGACCCAGGGGGGGACTATGGCTACACCTTC. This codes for CASSQDPGGDYGYTF.

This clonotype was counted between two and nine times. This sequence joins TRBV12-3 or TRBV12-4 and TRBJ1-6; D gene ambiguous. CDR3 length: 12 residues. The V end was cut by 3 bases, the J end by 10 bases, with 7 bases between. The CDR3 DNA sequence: TGTGCCAGCAGTTTTTCCCGATCACCCCTCCACTTT. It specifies CASSFSRSPLHF.

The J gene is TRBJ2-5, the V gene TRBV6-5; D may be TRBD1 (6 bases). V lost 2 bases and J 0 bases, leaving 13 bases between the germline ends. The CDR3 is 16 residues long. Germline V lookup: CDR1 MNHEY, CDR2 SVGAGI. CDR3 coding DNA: TGTGCCAGCAGTTACGGGGACAATTCGTACCAAGAGACCCAGTACTTC. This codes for CASSYGDNSYQETQYF.

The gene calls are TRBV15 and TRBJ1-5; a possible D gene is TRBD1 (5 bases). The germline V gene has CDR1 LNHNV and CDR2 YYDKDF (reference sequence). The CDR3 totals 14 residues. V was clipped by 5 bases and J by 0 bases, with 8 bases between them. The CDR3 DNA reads TGTGCCACCAGCGGGGCCCCTAGCAATCAGCCCCAGCATTTT. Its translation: CATSGAPSNQPQHF. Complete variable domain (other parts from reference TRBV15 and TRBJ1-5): DAMVIQNPRYQVTQFGKPVTLSCSQTLNHNVMYWYQQKSSQAPKLLFHYYDKDFNNEADTPDNFQSRRPNTSFCFLDIRSPGLGDTAMYLCATSGAPSNQPQHFGDGTRLSIL.

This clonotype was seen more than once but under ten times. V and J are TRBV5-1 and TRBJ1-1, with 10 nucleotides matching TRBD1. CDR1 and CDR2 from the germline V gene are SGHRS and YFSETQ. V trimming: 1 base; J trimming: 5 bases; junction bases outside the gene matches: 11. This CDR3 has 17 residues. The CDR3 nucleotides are TGCGCCAGCAGCTTGTTGACAGGGGGCGCGGTTGGGACTGAAGCTTTCTTT. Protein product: CASSLLTGGAVGTEAFF.

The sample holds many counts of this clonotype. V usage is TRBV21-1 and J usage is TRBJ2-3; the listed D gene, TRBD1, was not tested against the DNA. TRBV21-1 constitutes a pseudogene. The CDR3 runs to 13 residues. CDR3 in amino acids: CASSKEGVDTQYF. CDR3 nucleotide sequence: TGTGCCAGCAGCAAGGAAGGGGTGGATACGCAGTATTTT.

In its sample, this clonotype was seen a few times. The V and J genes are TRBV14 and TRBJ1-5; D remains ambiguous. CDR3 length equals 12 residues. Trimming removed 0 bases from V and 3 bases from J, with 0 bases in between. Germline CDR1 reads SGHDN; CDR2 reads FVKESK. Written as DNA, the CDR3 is TGTGCCAGCAGCCAAGACAATCAGCCCCAGCATTTT. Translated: CASSQDNQPQHF. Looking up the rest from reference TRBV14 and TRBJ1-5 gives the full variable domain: EAGVTQFPSHSVIEKGQTVTLRCDPISGHDNLYWYRRVMGKEIKFLLHFVKESKQDESGMPNNRFLAERTGGTYSTLKVQPAELEDSGVYFCASSQDNQPQHFGDGTRLSIL.

CDR3 sequence: CASSLDRTGDLSYTF. CDR3 sequence (DNA): TGTGCCAGCAGCTTAGACCGAACAGGCGATTTAAGCTACACCTTC. This chain links TRBV7-9 with TRBJ1-2; possible D gene TRBD1, 5 bases. This CDR3 spans 15 amino acids. Germline V lookup: CDR1 SEHNR, CDR2 FQNEAQ (reference sequence). Trimming took off 1 base at V and 9 bases at J, with 18 bases between the two ends.

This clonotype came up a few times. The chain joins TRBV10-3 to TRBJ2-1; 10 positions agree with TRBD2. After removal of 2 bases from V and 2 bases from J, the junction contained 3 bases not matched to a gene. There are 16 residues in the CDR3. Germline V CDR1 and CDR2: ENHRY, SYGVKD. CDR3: CAISEGAGGPYNEQFF. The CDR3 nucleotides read TGTGCCATCAGTGAGGGAGCGGGAGGGCCCTACAATGAGCAGTTCTTC.

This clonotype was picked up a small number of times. CDR3 nucleotide sequence: TGTGCCAGCAGCTTAGGCTGGGAGAACACTGAAGCTTTCTTT. Protein sequence: CASSLGWENTEAFF. The rearrangement uses TRBV7-9 and TRBJ1-1; D uncertain. The CDR3 runs 14 residues. The ends were cut back, 1 base at V and 1 base at J, with 7 bases in the middle. CDR1 and CDR2 (germline): SEHNR, FQNEAQ (reference sequence).

CDR3 in amino acids: CASSSYVTRRSETQYF. The CDR3 bases are TGTGCCAGCAGCTCCTACGTCACTAGAAGATCGGAGACCCAGTACTTC. The chain is built from TRBV3-1 and TRBJ2-5; weak D call: TRBD2 (5 bases). This CDR3 comprises 16 residues. Trimming pared 5 bases from V and 5 bases from J, leaving 21 bases between. CDR1 and CDR2 from the germline V gene are LGHDT and YNNKEL (reference sequence).

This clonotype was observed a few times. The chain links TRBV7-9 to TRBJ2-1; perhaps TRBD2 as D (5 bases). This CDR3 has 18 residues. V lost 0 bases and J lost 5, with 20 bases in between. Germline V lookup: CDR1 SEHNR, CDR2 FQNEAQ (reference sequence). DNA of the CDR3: TGTGCCAGCAGCTTAGCGCTTGGTCGGGGAAGGGTAGACAATGAGCAGTTCTTC. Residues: CASSLALGRGRVDNEQFF.

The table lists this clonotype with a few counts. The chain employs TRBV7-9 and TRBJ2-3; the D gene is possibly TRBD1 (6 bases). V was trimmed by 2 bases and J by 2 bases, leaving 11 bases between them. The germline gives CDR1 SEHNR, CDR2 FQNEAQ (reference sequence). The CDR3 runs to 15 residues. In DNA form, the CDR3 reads TGTGCCAGCAGCTTATCAGGGACACCCACAGATACGCAGTATTTT. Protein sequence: CASSLSGTPTDTQYF.

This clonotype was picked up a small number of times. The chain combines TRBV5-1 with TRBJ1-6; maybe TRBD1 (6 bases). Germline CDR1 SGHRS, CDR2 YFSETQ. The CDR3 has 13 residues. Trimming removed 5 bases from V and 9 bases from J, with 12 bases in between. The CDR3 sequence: CASSDEGVSPLHF. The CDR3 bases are TGCGCCAGCAGTGATGAGGGGGTTTCACCCCTCCACTTT.

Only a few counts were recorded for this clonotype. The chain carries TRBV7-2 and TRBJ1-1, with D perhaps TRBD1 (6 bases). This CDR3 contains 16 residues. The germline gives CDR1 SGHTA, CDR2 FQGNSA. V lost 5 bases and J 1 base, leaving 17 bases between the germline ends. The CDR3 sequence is CASSLQRGRGNTEAFF. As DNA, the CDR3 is TGTGCCAGCAGCCTACAGAGGGGCAGGGGGAACACTGAAGCTTTCTTT.

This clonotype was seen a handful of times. The CDR3 DNA reads as TGTGCCAGTAGTATTGACTACCCCACTGAAGCTTTCTTT. This encodes CASSIDYPTEAFF. The rearrangement uses TRBV19 and TRBJ1-1, with unresolved D. The CDR3 is 13 amino acids. Germline V gene data show CDR1 as LNHDA and CDR2 as SQIVND (reference sequence). V was pared by 3 bases and J by 4 bases, with 9 bases between.

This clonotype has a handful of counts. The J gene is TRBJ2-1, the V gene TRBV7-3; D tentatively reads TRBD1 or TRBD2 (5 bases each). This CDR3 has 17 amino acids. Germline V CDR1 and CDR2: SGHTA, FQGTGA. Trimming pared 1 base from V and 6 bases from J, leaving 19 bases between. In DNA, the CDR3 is TGTGCCAGCAGCTTAAGGCCGGGACCCGCGGCGCTCAATGAGCAGTTCTTC. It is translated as CASSLRPGPAALNEQFF.

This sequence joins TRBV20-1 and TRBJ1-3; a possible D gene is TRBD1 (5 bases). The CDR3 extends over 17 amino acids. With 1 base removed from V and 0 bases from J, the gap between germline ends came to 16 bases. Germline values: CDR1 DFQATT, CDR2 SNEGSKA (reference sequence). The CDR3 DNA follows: TGCAGTGCTAGAGTACCAATGACAGCGCACTCTGGAAACACCATATATTTT. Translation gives CSARVPMTAHSGNTIYF.